Listed here are 17 T cell receptor beta chains from one sample, sequenced in a study of early stage breast cancer tumors. Repertoires were generated with immunoSEQ multiplex PCR, while TCRdb's copy carries only in-frame clones and drops some. The sample has roughly 30,000 clones, almost 75% seen once. The sample consisted of breast tumor tissue. The receptors were sampled from a person aged 25 to 39 with breast cancer.

The chain employs TRBV4-3 and TRBJ2-5; 10 nucleotides agree with TRBD2. V was pared by 4 bases and J by 2 bases, with 7 bases of the junction left unmatched. CDR1 is LGHNA, CDR2 YSLEER, per germline. The CDR3 is made up of 16 amino acids. The CDR3 region has the DNA TGCGCCAGCAGCCCATCTAGGACTAGCGGACAAGAGACCCAGTACTTC. This translates into CASSPSRTSGQETQYF.

In its sample, this clone was seen a few times. The genes are TRBV6-5 and TRBJ2-1, with D possibly matching TRBD2 (6 bases). Germline-derived CDR1 and CDR2 are MNHEY and SVGAGI. Trimming shortened V by 8 bases and J by 5 bases, and 13 bases separated the two germline ends. The length of the CDR3 is 13 residues. The CDR3 protein is CASLDYADNEQFF. CDR3 bases: TGTGCCAGCTTGGACTATGCGGACAATGAGCAGTTCTTC.

This clone was seen a handful of times. CDR3 coding DNA: TGCGCCAGCAGTGAGATAGACAGATATGGCTACACCTTC. Encoded protein: CASSEIDRYGYTF. The genes are TRBV10-2 and TRBJ1-2; D perhaps matches TRBD1 (5 bases). Trimming took 2 bases from V and 5 from J, leaving 9 bases between them. Germline loops: CDR1 WSHSY, CDR2 SAAADI. This CDR3 comprises 13 residues.

This clone was seen a single time. The gene calls are TRBV27 and TRBJ2-1, with TRBD2 as a possible D gene (5 bases). The CDR3 loop spans 16 amino acids. The germline V gene has CDR1 MNHEY and CDR2 SMNVEV (reference sequence). The V gene lost 4 bases and the J gene lost 0 bases, with 13 bases spanning the gap. CDR3 DNA: TGTGCCAGCAGTTCACTAGGATTCTCCTCCTACAATGAGCAGTTCTTC. It yields the protein CASSSLGFSSYNEQFF.

The rearrangement joins TRBV5-1 to TRBJ2-7; D tentatively fits TRBD1 or TRBD2 (7 bases each). The CDR3 covers 15 residues. V was pared by 1 base and J by 4 bases, with 15 bases between. From germline, CDR1 is SGHRS and CDR2 YFSETQ. The CDR3 loop is CASSLSSRGGYEQYF. The DNA for the CDR3 is TGCGCCAGCAGCTTGTCCTCCAGGGGGGGGTACGAGCAGTACTTC.

The rearrangement uses TRBV7-6 and TRBJ2-5; D call uncertain. CDR3 length: 16 residues. The V end was cut by 4 bases, the J end by 2 bases, with 17 bases between. Germline loops: CDR1 SGHVS, CDR2 FNYEAQ. The CDR3 nucleotides are TGTGCCAGCAGCTCTAACGCTGGGCCACCTCAAGAGACCCAGTACTTC. Its protein product is CASSSNAGPPQETQYF.

This clone was counted between two and nine times. The chain carries TRBV14 and TRBJ2-7, with TRBD2 matching 9 bases. V lost 5 bases, J lost 2 bases, and 4 bases stayed unmatched. Germline V gives CDR1 SGHDN, CDR2 FVKESK. The CDR3 is 14 residues long. The CDR3 coding sequence is TGTGCCAGCAGCTCTAGCGGGATTACCTACGAGCAGTACTTC. It translates to CASSSSGITYEQYF.

This chain uses TRBV27 with TRBJ2-1, with D possibly matching TRBD1 (5 bases). This CDR3 has 16 residues. Trimming took 6 bases from V and 0 from J, leaving 15 bases between them. Germline CDR1 and CDR2: MNHEY and SMNVEV (reference sequence). This CDR3 is CASSPPRQSSYNEQFF. DNA of the CDR3: TGTGCCAGCAGCCCCCCGAGACAGAGCTCCTACAATGAGCAGTTCTTC.

This chain links TRBV7-9 with TRBJ2-7, with unresolved D. V was clipped by 5 bases and J by 0 bases, with 2 bases between them. CDR1 is SEHNR and CDR2 is FQNEAQ in the germline V gene (reference sequence). The CDR3 is 11 amino acids. Here the CDR3 reads CASSPSYEQYF. CDR3 DNA: TGTGCCAGCAGCCCCTCCTACGAGCAGTACTTC. The whole variable domain, filled in from reference TRBV7-9 and TRBJ2-7, reads DTGVSQNPRHKITKRGQNVTFRCDPISEHNRLYWYRQTLGQGPEFLTYFQNEAQLEKSRLLSDRFSAERPKGSFSTLEIQRTEQGDSAMYLCASSPSYEQYFGPGTRLTVT.

The rearrangement uses TRBV6-1 and TRBJ2-2, with 8 nucleotides matching TRBD1. The CDR3 consists of 15 residues. Germline-derived CDR1 and CDR2 are MNHNS and SASEGT. V lost 6 bases, J lost 3 bases, and 6 bases stayed unmatched. The CDR3 is CASSLRQGYTGELFF. CDR3 sequence (DNA): TGTGCCAGCAGCCTCCGACAGGGGTACACCGGGGAGCTGTTTTTT.

This clone was counted a few times. The CDR3 loop reads CASSLSVSSQETQYF. For the CDR3, the DNA is TGTGCCAGCAGTTTATCGGTATCTAGTCAAGAGACCCAGTACTTC. The chain joins TRBV27 to TRBJ2-5, with D hard to call. CDR3 length: 15 residues. Germline CDR1 MNHEY, CDR2 SMNVEV (reference sequence). V lost 0 bases to trimming and J lost 2 bases, with 10 bases between them.

The chain joins TRBV6-5 to TRBJ2-1; unclear D gene. This CDR3 is 16 amino acids long. Trimming removed 3 bases from V and 7 bases from J, with 19 bases in between. CDR1 and CDR2 from the germline V gene are MNHEY and SVGAGI. CDR3 nucleotides: TGTGCCAGCAGTTATGGATCGATTGTCTTGGGAAATGAGCAGTTCTTC. Translating gives CASSYGSIVLGNEQFF.

This chain links TRBV11-2 with TRBJ2-1; 7 positions agree with TRBD2. This CDR3 is built from 14 residues. After removal of 4 bases from V and 7 bases from J, the junction contained 7 bases not matched to a gene. Germline CDR1 is SGHAT and CDR2 is FQNNGV. The CDR3 bases are TGTGCCAGCAGCTCGAGAGGACTAGGGAATGAGCAGTTCTTC. Residues: CASSSRGLGNEQFF.

The J gene is TRBJ2-7, the V gene TRBV9; D not certain. V lost 1 base to trimming and J lost 0 bases, with 8 bases between them. Per germline, CDR1 SGDLS and CDR2 YYNGEE. The CDR3 contains 14 residues. The CDR3: CASSVTPHSYEQYF. The CDR3 DNA follows: TGTGCCAGCAGCGTAACACCGCACTCCTACGAGCAGTACTTC.

This chain connects TRBV13 to TRBJ2-1; D is unresolved. Germline V gives CDR1 PRHDT, CDR2 FYEKMQ (reference sequence). CDR3 size: 15 residues. V lost 2 bases and J lost 8, with 16 bases in between. Written as DNA, the CDR3 is TGTGCCAGCAGCTTATATTTTCCGATGATTGATGAGCAGTTCTTC. It translates to CASSLYFPMIDEQFF.

The rearrangement joins TRBV7-2 to TRBJ2-1, with D unclear. The CDR3 totals 12 residues. V was cut by 2 bases and J by 3 bases, with 2 bases left in between. Per germline, CDR1 SGHTA and CDR2 FQGNSA. The CDR3 reads CASSLFYNEQFF. CDR3 sequence (DNA): TGTGCCAGCAGCTTATTCTACAATGAGCAGTTCTTC.

The chain carries TRBV6-4 and TRBJ2-5; possible D gene TRBD2, 6 bases. The germline CDR1 and CDR2 sequences are MRHNA and SNTAGT. The CDR3 contains 15 residues. V was trimmed by 0 bases and J by 5 bases, leaving 13 bases between them. For the CDR3, the DNA is TGTGCCAGCAGTGACTCTGTGGGAGGATGCGAGACCCAGTACTTC. Its protein is CASSDSVGGCETQYF.